This T cell receptor (beta chain) was captured by sequencing in a study of graft-versus-host responses after intestinal transplantation. Study information: Transplantation in recipients was multivisceral, liver-intestinal, or isolated intestinal. Every one of the recipients received anti-thymocyte globulin induction and afterwards took tacrolimus and steroids for around 3 years. Study-wide findings and caveats: Present in recipient marrow, GvH clones included some that appeared first in ileum or blood. Where graft-donor T cell macrochimerism was present, patients had high graft-versus-host to host-versus-graft clonal ratios in allografts.

Profiling relied on immunoSEQ multiplex PCR, and the TCRdb table lists in-frame clones only, not all of them. The repertoire has some 5,600 clones, 20% to 30% of them found once; the top ten carry 3% to 4%. The CDR3 loop spans 12 amino acids. V was trimmed by 5 bases and J by 3 bases, leaving 8 bases between them. Germline CDR1 reads MNHNY; CDR2 reads SVGAGI (reference sequence). V is TRBV6-6 and J is TRBJ2-7; no firm D call. This receptor was obtained from a human patient who was an organ donor for intestinal transplantation. The sample was alloreactive CD4+ T cells from a mixed lymphocyte reaction culture, taken before transplantation. As for subset: CFSE-low proliferating T cells sorted from approximately 6-day pre-transplant mixed lymphocyte reaction (GvH or HvG direction). CDR3 sequence reads: CASSRVGYEQYF. The CDR3 DNA sequence: TGTGCCAGCAGTCGGGTGGGCTACGAGCAGTACTTC.